This passage covers 5 T cell receptor beta chains from one sample sequenced in a study of cytomegalovirus exposure and HLA in healthy donors. Amplification used 60 Vbeta primers and 13 Jbeta primers. Sequencing used immunoSEQ multiplex PCR; TCRdb keeps in-frame clones, though not all of them. The sample contains about 31,000 clones, around two thirds of which appear only once. The sample was PBMCs. The receptors were gathered from a man aged 50 or older in good health and CMV-seropositive.

The V call is TRBV5-1, the J call TRBJ2-1, with 14 positions matching TRBD2. The CDR3 runs 17 residues. Germline V gene sequence: CDR1 SGHRS, CDR2 YFSETQ. With 5 bases clipped from V and 3 bases from J, the junction kept 7 bases outside the gene matches. The CDR3 DNA reads as TGCGCCAGCAGTCCGGGACTAGCGGGAGCCGACTACAATGAGCAGTTCTTC. This translates into CASSPGLAGADYNEQFF.

This clone was found a few times. The chain combines TRBV15 with TRBJ1-1; D is possibly TRBD1 (5 bases). V lost 8 bases, J lost 1 base, and 11 bases lay in between. The CDR3 totals 13 residues. The germline V gene encodes CDR1 LNHNV and CDR2 YYDKDF (reference sequence). CDR3 region: CATGGAWNTEAFF. The CDR3 DNA reads as TGTGCCACCGGCGGGGCCTGGAACACTGAAGCTTTCTTT.

This clone showed up just a few times. The genes are TRBV2 and TRBJ2-5, with D perhaps TRBD2 (6 bases). This CDR3 has 14 residues. The germline V gene has CDR1 SNHLY and CDR2 FYNNEI. V was cut by 6 bases and J by 0 bases, with 11 bases left in between. CDR3 bases: TGTGCCAGCAGGGGACGGGAGTACCAAGAGACCCAGTACTTC. Its translation is CASRGREYQETQYF.

The rearrangement joins TRBV2 to TRBJ2-3; 10 bases align to TRBD2. In germline, CDR1 is SNHLY, CDR2 FYNNEI. V was clipped by 6 bases and J by 5 bases; unmatched bases: 5. This CDR3 has 14 residues. The CDR3 DNA reads as TGTGCCAGCAGGATAGCGGGAGGCCTAGATACGCAGTATTTT. Translated: CASRIAGGLDTQYF.

The rearrangement uses TRBV5-8 and TRBJ1-5; D is uncertain. V was trimmed by 0 bases and J by 1 base, leaving 8 bases between them. This CDR3 contains 15 residues. Germline CDR1 is SGHTS and CDR2 is YDEGEE. CDR3 nucleotide sequence: TGTGCCAGCAGCTTGGGAGGGCCCAGCAATCAGCCCCAGCATTTT. Translation: CASSLGGPSNQPQHF.